This paragraph reports one T cell receptor (beta chain). Germline V gene data show CDR1 as SGHRS and CDR2 as YFSETQ. Trimming took 3 bases from V and 0 from J, leaving 4 bases between them. The CDR3 is 12 amino acids. Using immunoSEQ multiplex PCR, the repertoire was profiled, and TCRdb retains in-frame clones only, with some absent. The sample yields 200,000 to 300,000 clones, about 89% seen once. This sample is drawn from a study of blood T cell repertoires in COVID-19. Study information: The United States, Italy and Spain were the sources of the acute and convalescent COVID-19 samples.

This TCR derives from a woman in her sixties or seventies who had recovered from COVID-19. Sequenced: peripheral blood. The rearrangement links TRBV5-1 to TRBJ2-7; D gene uncertain. CDR3: CASSSSSYEQYF. Here the CDR3 DNA reads TGCGCCAGCAGCTCGAGCTCCTACGAGCAGTACTTC.